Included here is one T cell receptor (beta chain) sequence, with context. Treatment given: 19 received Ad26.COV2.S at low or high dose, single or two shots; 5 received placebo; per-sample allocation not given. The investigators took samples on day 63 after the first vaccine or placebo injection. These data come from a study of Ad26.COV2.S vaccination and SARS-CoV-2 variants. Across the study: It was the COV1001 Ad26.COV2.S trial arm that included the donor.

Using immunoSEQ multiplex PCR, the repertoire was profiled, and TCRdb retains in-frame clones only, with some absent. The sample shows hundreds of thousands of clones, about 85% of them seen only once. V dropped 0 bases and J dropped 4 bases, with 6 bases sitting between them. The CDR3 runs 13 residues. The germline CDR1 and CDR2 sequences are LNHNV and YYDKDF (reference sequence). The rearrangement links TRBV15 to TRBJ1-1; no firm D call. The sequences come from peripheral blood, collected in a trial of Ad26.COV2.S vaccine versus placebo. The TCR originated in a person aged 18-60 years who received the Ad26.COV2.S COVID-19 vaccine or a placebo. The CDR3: CATSRDGGTEAFF. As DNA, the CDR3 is TGTGCCACCAGCAGAGATGGTGGCACTGAAGCTTTCTTT. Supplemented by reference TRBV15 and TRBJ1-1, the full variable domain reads DAMVIQNPRYQVTQFGKPVTLSCSQTLNHNVMYWYQQKSSQAPKLLFHYYDKDFNNEADTPDNFQSRRPNTSFCFLDIRSPGLGDTAMYLCATSRDGGTEAFFGQGTRLTVV.